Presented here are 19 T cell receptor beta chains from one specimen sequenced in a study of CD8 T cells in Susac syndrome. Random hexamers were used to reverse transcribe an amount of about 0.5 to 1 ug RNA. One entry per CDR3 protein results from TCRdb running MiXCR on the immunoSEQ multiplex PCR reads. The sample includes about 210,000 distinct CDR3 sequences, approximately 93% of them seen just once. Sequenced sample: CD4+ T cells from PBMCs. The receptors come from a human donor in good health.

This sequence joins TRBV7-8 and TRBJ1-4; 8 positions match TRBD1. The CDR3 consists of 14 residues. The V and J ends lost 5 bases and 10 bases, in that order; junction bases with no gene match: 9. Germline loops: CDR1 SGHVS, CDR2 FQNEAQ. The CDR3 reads CASSPRTGKGKLFF. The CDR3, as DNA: TGTGCCAGCAGCCCACGGACAGGGAAAGGAAAACTGTTTTTT.

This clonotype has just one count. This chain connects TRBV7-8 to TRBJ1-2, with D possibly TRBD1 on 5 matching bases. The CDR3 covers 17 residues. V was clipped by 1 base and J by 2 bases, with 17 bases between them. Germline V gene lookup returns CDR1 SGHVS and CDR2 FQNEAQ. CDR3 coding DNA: TGTGCCAGCAGCTTAGGTGGGGGTGGACACGCGAACTATGGCTACACCTTC. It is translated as CASSLGGGGHANYGYTF. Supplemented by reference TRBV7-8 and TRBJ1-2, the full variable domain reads GAGVSQSPRYKVAKRGQDVALRCDPISGHVSLFWYQQALGQGPEFLTYFQNEAQLDKSGLPSDRFFAERPEGSVSTLKIQRTQQEDSAVYLCASSLGGGGHANYGYTFGSGTRLTVV.

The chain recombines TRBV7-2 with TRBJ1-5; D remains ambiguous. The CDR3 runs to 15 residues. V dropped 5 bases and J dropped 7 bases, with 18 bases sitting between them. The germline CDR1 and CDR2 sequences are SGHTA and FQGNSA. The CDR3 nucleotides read TGTGCCAGCAGCCTTGGGGATGGACGAAGACAGCCCCAGCATTTT. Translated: CASSLGDGRRQPQHF.

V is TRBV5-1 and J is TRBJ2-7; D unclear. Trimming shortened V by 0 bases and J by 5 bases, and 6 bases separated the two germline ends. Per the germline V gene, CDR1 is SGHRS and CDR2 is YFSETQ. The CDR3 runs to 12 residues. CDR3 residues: CASSLVGNEQYF. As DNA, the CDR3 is TGCGCCAGCAGCTTGGTAGGGAACGAGCAGTACTTC.

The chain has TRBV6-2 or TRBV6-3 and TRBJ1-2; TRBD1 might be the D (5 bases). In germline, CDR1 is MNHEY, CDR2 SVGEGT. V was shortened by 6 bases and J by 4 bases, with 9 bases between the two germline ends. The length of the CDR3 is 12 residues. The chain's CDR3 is CASSRVSYGYTF. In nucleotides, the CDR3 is TGTGCCAGCAGCAGGGTTTCCTATGGCTACACCTTC.

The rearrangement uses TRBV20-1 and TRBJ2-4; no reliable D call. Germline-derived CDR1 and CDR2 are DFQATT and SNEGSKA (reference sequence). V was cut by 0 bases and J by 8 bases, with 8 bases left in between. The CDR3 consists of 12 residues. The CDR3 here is CSARDGGDIQYF. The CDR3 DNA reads TGCAGTGCTAGAGATGGTGGAGACATTCAGTACTTC.

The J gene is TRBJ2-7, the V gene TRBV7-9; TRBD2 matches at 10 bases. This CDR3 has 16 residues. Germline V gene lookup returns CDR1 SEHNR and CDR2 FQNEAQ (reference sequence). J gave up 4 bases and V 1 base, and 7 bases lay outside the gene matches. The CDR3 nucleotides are TGTGCCAGCAGCTTAGTGGCCGGGACTAGCGAATACGAGCAGTACGTC. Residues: CASSLVAGTSEYEQYV.

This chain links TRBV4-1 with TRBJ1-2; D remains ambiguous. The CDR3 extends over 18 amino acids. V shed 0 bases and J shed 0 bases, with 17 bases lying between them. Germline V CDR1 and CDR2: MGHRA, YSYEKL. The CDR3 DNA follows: TGCGCCAGCAGCCAAGAATTCGGCGGAAGCCGAGCTAACTATGGCTACACCTTC. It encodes CASSQEFGGSRANYGYTF.

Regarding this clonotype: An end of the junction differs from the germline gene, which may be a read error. CDR3: CASSLEASTDTQYF. Here the CDR3 DNA reads TGTGCTAGCAGCTTAGAGGCTAGCACAGATACGCAGTATTTT. The rearrangement uses TRBV7-7 and TRBJ2-3; D uncertain. The germline V gene has CDR1 SSHAT and CDR2 FNYEAQ (reference sequence). The CDR3 is 14 amino acids.

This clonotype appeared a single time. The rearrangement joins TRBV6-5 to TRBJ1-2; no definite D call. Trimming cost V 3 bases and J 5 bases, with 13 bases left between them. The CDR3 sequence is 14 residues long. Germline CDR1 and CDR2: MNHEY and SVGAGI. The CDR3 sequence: CASSYYGLSYGYTF. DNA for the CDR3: TGTGCCAGCAGTTATTACGGACTGAGTTATGGCTACACCTTC.

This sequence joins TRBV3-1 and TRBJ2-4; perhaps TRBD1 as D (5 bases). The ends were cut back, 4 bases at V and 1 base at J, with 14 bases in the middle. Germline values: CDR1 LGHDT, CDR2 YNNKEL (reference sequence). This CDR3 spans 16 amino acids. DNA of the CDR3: TGTGCCAGCAGCCCTTTGACAGCCAAGGCCAAAAACATTCAGTACTTC. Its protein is CASSPLTAKAKNIQYF.

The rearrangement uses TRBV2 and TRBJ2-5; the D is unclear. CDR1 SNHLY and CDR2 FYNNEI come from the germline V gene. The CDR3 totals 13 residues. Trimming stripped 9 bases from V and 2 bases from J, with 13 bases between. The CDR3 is CASRLALQETQYF. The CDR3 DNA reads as TGTGCCAGTAGGTTAGCTTTACAAGAGACCCAGTACTTC.

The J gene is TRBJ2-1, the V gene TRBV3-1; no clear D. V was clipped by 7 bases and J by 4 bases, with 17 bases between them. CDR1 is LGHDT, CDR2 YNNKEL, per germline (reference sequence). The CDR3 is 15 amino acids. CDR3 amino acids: CASTPYPYPYNEQFF. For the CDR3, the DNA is TGTGCCAGCACCCCTTATCCTTACCCTTACAATGAGCAGTTCTTC.

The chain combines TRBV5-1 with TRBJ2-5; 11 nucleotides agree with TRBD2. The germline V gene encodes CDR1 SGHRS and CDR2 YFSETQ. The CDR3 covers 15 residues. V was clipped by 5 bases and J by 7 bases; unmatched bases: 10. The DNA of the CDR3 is TGCGCCAGCAGGTCGGGACTAGCGGACTTCGGGACCCAGTACTTC. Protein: CASRSGLADFGTQYF.

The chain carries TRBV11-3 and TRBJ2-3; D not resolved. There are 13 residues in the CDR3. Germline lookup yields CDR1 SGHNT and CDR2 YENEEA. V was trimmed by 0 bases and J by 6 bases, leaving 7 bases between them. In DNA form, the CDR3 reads TGTGCCAGCAGCTTAGATCTGGGGGATACGCAGTATTTT. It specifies CASSLDLGDTQYF.

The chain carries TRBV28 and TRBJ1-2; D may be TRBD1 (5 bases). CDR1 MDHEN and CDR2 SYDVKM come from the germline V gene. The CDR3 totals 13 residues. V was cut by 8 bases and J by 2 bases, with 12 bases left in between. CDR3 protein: CASGGILNYGYTF. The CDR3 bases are TGTGCCAGCGGGGGGATCCTAAACTATGGCTACACCTTC.

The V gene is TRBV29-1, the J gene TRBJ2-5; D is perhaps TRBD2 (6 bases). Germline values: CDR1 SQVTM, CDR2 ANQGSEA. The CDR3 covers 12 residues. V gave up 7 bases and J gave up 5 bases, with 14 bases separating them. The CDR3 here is CSAAGGRETQYF. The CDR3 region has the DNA TGCAGCGCCGCCGGGGGAAGGGAGACCCAGTACTTC. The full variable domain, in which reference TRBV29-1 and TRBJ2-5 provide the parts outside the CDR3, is SAVISQKPSRDICQRGTSLTIQCQVDSQVTMMFWYRQQPGQSLTLIATANQGSEATYESGFVIDKFPISRPNLTFSTLTVSNMSPEDSSIYLCSAAGGRETQYFGPGTRLLVL.

DNA of the CDR3: TGCAGCGGGTCGATTATGGGCAGGGGGAGGAACACTGAAGCTTTCTTT. This sequence encodes CSGSIMGRGRNTEAFF. The chain uses TRBV29-1 and TRBJ1-1; 7 bases are a match to TRBD1. The trim removed 7 bases at V and 1 base at J, leaving 15 bases unmatched. CDR3 length: 16 residues. CDR1 and CDR2 from the germline V gene are SQVTM and ANQGSEA.

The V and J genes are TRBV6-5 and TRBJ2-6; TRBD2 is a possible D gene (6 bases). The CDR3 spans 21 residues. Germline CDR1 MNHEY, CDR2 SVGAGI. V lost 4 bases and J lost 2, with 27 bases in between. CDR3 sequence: CASSLLRPRGGPGTGANVLTF. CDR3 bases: TGTGCCAGCAGTTTACTACGACCACGGGGAGGCCCGGGGACTGGGGCCAACGTCCTGACTTTC.